This passage covers 9 T cell receptor beta chains from one sample sequenced in a study of T cell clonotyping in hematopoietic cell transplantation. This table comes from immunoSEQ multiplex PCR, and its TCRdb copy is limited to in-frame clones, with some not included. The sample records some 30,000 clones, about 80% being singletons. The time point here: recipient sample about 28 days before transplant, after cytoreduction. The material was peripheral blood mononuclear cells, obtained before stem cell transplant. The source is a woman younger than 45 with chronic myeloid leukemia. Some clones in this sample may be carry-over from other donors' samples.

This clone has more than one count but fewer than ten. The V call is TRBV6-5, the J call TRBJ1-5; 7 bases align to TRBD1. This CDR3 is 15 amino acids long. Germline V lookup: CDR1 MNHEY, CDR2 SVGAGI. V shed 9 bases, J shed 5 bases, and the junction held 13 bases outside the gene matches. The CDR3 bases are TGTGCCAGAAGAACAGGGCAGGGGGAGGATCAGCCCCAGCATTTT. Translated: CARRTGQGEDQPQHF.

The rearrangement uses TRBV6-5 and TRBJ1-1; D gene uncertain. V was cut by 6 bases and J by 5 bases, with 10 bases left in between. Germline assignment: CDR1 MNHEY and CDR2 SVGAGI. The CDR3 extends over 12 amino acids. The CDR3 bases are TGTGCCAGCAGACGTGGAGGTACTGAAGCTTTCTTT. Protein sequence: CASRRGGTEAFF.

The chain employs TRBV30 and TRBJ1-6; the D is unclear. The CDR3 consists of 14 residues. Germline CDR1 GTSNPN, CDR2 SVGIG (reference sequence). V lost 4 bases, J lost 9 bases, and 16 bases lay in between. As DNA, the CDR3 is TGTGCCTGGACTCTCACCCGGGCGAGTTCACCCCTCCACTTT. Residues: CAWTLTRASSPLHF. Filled out from reference TRBV30 and TRBJ1-6, the complete variable domain reads SQTIHQWPATLVQPVGSPLSLECTVEGTSNPNLYWYRQAAGRGLQLLFYSVGIGQISSEVPQNLSASRPQDRQFILSSKKLLLSDSGFYLCAWTLTRASSPLHFGNGTRLTVT.

V and J are TRBV14 and TRBJ2-5, with 7 bases fitting TRBD1. Germline trimming cut 3 bases from V and 5 bases from J; bases unmatched to any gene: 9. CDR3 length: 15 residues. The germline V gene encodes CDR1 SGHDN and CDR2 FVKESK. The CDR3 region has the DNA TGTGCCAGCAGCCAGGGACAGATTACTTCGGAGACCCAGTACTTC. Amino acids: CASSQGQITSETQYF.

J is TRBJ2-7 and V is TRBV6-5, with D possibly TRBD2 on 5 matching bases. V was shortened by 0 bases and J by 7 bases, with 10 bases between the two germline ends. The CDR3 extends over 13 amino acids. CDR1 MNHEY and CDR2 SVGAGI come from the germline V gene. The CDR3 loop is CASSYSNRTEQYF. CDR3 DNA sequence: TGTGCCAGCAGTTACTCGAATAGGACTGAGCAGTACTTC.

The chain joins TRBV7-2 to TRBJ2-2; TRBD2 agrees at 11 bases. The V segment lost 8 bases and the J segment 7 bases; nucleotides outside the gene matches: 12. CDR1 and CDR2 (germline): SGHTA, FQGNSA. The CDR3 length is 16 residues. CDR3 in DNA: TGTGCCAGCGCCTCTAGCGGGGGGATAGAGGGCGGGGAGCTGTTTTTT. Its protein product is CASASSGGIEGGELFF. The variable domain in full, completed from reference TRBV7-2 and TRBJ2-2, reads GAGVSQSPSNKVTEKGKDVELRCDPISGHTALYWYRQSLGQGLEFLIYFQGNSAPDKSGLPSDRFSAERTGGSVSTLTIQRTQQEDSAVYLCASASSGGIEGGELFFGEGSRLTVL.

This clone occurred a few times. The chain employs TRBV21-1 and TRBJ2-7; TRBD2, as called in the table, went unchecked against the DNA. TRBV21-1 is noted as a pseudogene. The CDR3 covers 12 residues. The CDR3 sequence: CASSKRGCEQYF. In DNA, the CDR3 is TGTGCCAGCAGCAAACGCGGCTGCGAGCAGTACTTC.

The V gene is TRBV4-2, the J gene TRBJ1-5; a possible D gene is TRBD1 (5 bases). Germline CDR1 is LGHNA and CDR2 is YNFKEQ. V lost 4 bases to trimming and J lost 4 bases, with 14 bases between them. This CDR3 contains 15 residues. CDR3 region: CASSLQVFGNQPQHF. CDR3 bases: TGTGCCAGCAGCCTACAGGTGTTCGGGAATCAGCCCCAGCATTTT.

This clone was observed once. The J gene is TRBJ1-2, the V gene TRBV15; TRBD1 aligns across 7 bases. The germline V gene encodes CDR1 LNHNV and CDR2 YYDKDF (reference sequence). V was clipped by 0 bases and J by 4 bases; unmatched bases: 8. This CDR3 is 16 amino acids long. The CDR3: CATSRDLQGGSYGYTF. In nucleotides, the CDR3 is TGTGCCACCAGCAGAGATCTTCAGGGGGGATCCTATGGCTACACCTTC.